These T cell receptor beta chains were read from a single sample in a study of T cells in Graves' hyperthyroidism and ophthalmopathy. TCRdb passed the multiplex PCR reads through MiXCR, listing each CDR3 protein once. The table includes a few hundred thousand distinct CDR3 sequences, roughly 15% detected once. Sequencing was performed on blood. These receptors originate from a woman aged 60-75 years with Graves' ophthalmopathy. The CDR3 runs from the conserved cysteine through the conserved F or W. Fields, in order: clone size, V gene, D gene, J gene, CDR3 protein, CDR3 DNA. A D gene is named only where the DNA matches it firmly. Not every row has a clone size; where given, it reads once, few, many or a size class.

clone size: few
V gene: TRBV2
D gene: NA
J gene: TRBJ2-1
CDR3 protein: CASSGRGPRPFF
CDR3 DNA: TGTGCCAGCAGTGGACGAGGTCCCCGTCCGTTCTTC

clone size: few
V gene: TRBV29-1
D gene: NA
J gene: TRBJ2-7
CDR3 protein: CSVGAGSVSEQYF
CDR3 DNA: TGCAGCGTTGGCGCAGGGAGTGTAAGCGAGCAGTACTTC

clone size: many
V gene: TRBV7-6
D gene: TRBD1
J gene: TRBJ1-5
CDR3 protein: CASSISDREWDNQPQHF
CDR3 DNA: TGTGCCAGCAGCATCTCGGACAGGGAGTGGGACAATCAGCCCCAGCATTTT

clone size: NA
V gene: TRBV7-9
D gene: TRBD2
J gene: TRBJ2-7
CDR3 protein: CASSDGLADYEQYF
CDR3 DNA: TGTGCCAGCAGCGATGGACTAGCGGACTACGAGCAGTACTTC

clone size: many
V gene: TRBV2
D gene: TRBD2
J gene: TRBJ2-7
CDR3 protein: CASSVGREDFYEQYF
CDR3 DNA: TGTGCCAGCAGTGTAGGTCGGGAGGACTTCTACGAGCAGTACTTC

clone size: many
V gene: TRBV11-2
D gene: TRBD2
J gene: TRBJ2-7
CDR3 protein: CASSPGGEGEQYF
CDR3 DNA: TGTGCCAGCAGCCCGGGGGGGGAGGGCGAGCAGTACTTC

clone size: NA
V gene: TRBV6-2/TRBV6-3
D gene: NA
J gene: TRBJ1-2
CDR3 protein: CAIWQGHGYTF
CDR3 DNA: TGTGCCATATGGCAGGGGCATGGCTACACCTTC

clone size: few
V gene: TRBV20-1
D gene: NA
J gene: TRBJ2-7
CDR3 protein: CSAIRGRPPYEQYF
CDR3 DNA: TGCAGCGCAATTAGGGGGAGGCCACCCTACGAGCAGTACTTC

clone size: NA
V gene: TRBV7-9
D gene: NA
J gene: TRBJ1-1
CDR3 protein: CASSSTYRRTEAFF
CDR3 DNA: TGTGCCAGCAGCTCAACGTATCGGCGGACTGAAGCTTTCTTT

clone size: few
V gene: TRBV24-1
D gene: NA
J gene: TRBJ2-5
CDR3 protein: CATSDLLRETQYF
CDR3 DNA: TGTGCCACCAGTGATTTGTTACGGGAGACCCAGTACTTC

clone size: many
V gene: TRBV5-1
D gene: TRBD2
J gene: TRBJ2-7
CDR3 protein: CASSLLAGGASEQYF
CDR3 DNA: TGCGCCAGCAGCTTACTGGCGGGAGGGGCAAGCGAGCAGTACTTC

clone size: NA
V gene: TRBV25-1
D gene: NA
J gene: TRBJ2-3
CDR3 protein: CASSDYGAGGTDTQYF
CDR3 DNA: TGTGCCAGCAGTGACTACGGTGCAGGTGGCACAGATACGCAGTATTTT

clone size: NA
V gene: TRBV27
D gene: TRBD2
J gene: TRBJ2-5
CDR3 protein: CASSPGLAGGPGAQYF
CDR3 DNA: TGTGCCAGCAGTCCAGGACTAGCGGGAGGGCCCGGGGCCCAGTACTTC

clone size: many
V gene: TRBV12-3/TRBV12-4
D gene: TRBD2
J gene: TRBJ2-2
CDR3 protein: CASRLTGTSGTTGELFF
CDR3 DNA: TGTGCCAGCAGGCTCACCGGGACTAGCGGGACTACCGGGGAGCTGTTTTTT

clone size: many
V gene: TRBV11-2
D gene: TRBD2
J gene: TRBJ2-1
CDR3 protein: CASSLVGGRVYNEQFF
CDR3 DNA: TGTGCCAGCAGCTTAGTTGGCGGGAGGGTCTACAATGAGCAGTTCTTC

clone size: few
V gene: TRBV6-1
D gene: NA
J gene: TRBJ2-1
CDR3 protein: CASSDSEYNEQFF
CDR3 DNA: TGTGCCAGCAGTGATTCCGAGTACAATGAGCAGTTCTTC

clone size: once
V gene: TRBV7-2
D gene: NA
J gene: TRBJ2-3
CDR3 protein: CATTRRDTQYF
CDR3 DNA: TGTGCCACCACCCGTAGGGATACGCAGTATTTT

clone size: few
V gene: TRBV10-2
D gene: TRBD2
J gene: TRBJ2-5
CDR3 protein: CASSEPSGNPQETQYF
CDR3 DNA: TGCGCCAGCAGTGAGCCCAGCGGGAACCCCCAAGAGACCCAGTACTTC

clone size: many
V gene: TRBV20-1
D gene: NA
J gene: TRBJ2-3
CDR3 protein: CSAGVLSTDTQYF
CDR3 DNA: TGCAGTGCTGGGGTCCTTAGCACAGATACGCAGTATTTT

clone size: few
V gene: TRBV27
D gene: TRBD1
J gene: TRBJ2-1
CDR3 protein: CASSFWDRVSINEQFF
CDR3 DNA: TGTGCCAGCAGTTTTTGGGACAGGGTCTCTATTAATGAGCAGTTCTTC

clone size: many
V gene: TRBV2
D gene: TRBD1
J gene: TRBJ1-5
CDR3 protein: CASSADRGTGNQPQHF
CDR3 DNA: TGTGCCAGCAGTGCCGACAGGGGGACAGGAAATCAGCCCCAGCATTTT

clone size: few
V gene: TRBV11-2
D gene: TRBD1
J gene: TRBJ1-2
CDR3 protein: CASSPGQGRDYGYTF
CDR3 DNA: TGTGCCAGCAGCCCAGGACAGGGAAGGGACTATGGCTACACCTTC

clone size: many
V gene: TRBV28
D gene: TRBD2
J gene: TRBJ2-6
CDR3 protein: CASGYLAGSPSGANVLTF
CDR3 DNA: TGTGCCAGCGGATACCTAGCGGGTTCCCCCTCTGGGGCCAACGTCCTGACTTTC